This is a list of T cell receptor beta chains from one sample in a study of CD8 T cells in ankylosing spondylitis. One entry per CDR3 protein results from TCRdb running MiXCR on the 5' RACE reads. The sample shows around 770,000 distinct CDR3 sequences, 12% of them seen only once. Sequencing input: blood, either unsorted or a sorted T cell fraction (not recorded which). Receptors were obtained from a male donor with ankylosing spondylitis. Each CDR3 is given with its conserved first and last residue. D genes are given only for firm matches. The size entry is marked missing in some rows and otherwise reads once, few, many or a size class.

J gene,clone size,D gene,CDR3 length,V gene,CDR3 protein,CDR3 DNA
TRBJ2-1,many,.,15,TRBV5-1,CASSFAGQMDNEQFF,TGCGCCAGCAGCTTCGCGGGGCAGATGGACAATGAGCAGTTCTTC
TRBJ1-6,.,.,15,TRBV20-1,CSARDRGLYNSPLHF,TGCAGTGCTAGAGACCGTGGACTTTATAATTCACCCCTCCACTTT
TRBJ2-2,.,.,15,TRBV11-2,CASSLEPPGTGELFF,TGTGCCAGCAGCTTAGAGCCACCGGGCACCGGGGAGCTGTTTTTT
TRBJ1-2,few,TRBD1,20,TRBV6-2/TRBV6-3,CASSYYPRDSPLWSNYGYTF,TGTGCCAGCAGTTATTACCCTAGGGACAGCCCGCTCTGGTCTAACTATGGCTACACCTTC
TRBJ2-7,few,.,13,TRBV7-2,CATNNDYRGEQYF,TGTGCCACCAACAACGACTACCGAGGCGAGCAGTACTTC
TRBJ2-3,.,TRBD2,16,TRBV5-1,CASSSYGLAGTDTQYF,TGCGCCAGCAGCTCCTACGGACTAGCGGGCACAGATACGCAGTATTTT
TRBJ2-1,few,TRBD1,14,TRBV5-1,CASRSGTGMNEQFF,TGCGCCAGCAGATCCGGGACAGGGATGAATGAGCAGTTCTTC
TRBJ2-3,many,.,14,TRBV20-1,CSARKRSGADTQYF,TGCAGTGCTAGAAAGCGGAGTGGCGCAGATACGCAGTATTTT
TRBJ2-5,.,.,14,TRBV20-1,CSARVLGSEETQYF,TGCAGTGCTAGGGTCTTGGGCTCCGAAGAGACCCAGTACTTC
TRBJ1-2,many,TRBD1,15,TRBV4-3,CASSLREGTAYGYTF,TGCGCCAGCAGCCTAAGAGAGGGGACAGCCTATGGCTACACCTTC
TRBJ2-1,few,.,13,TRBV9,CASSRDLGAEQFF,TGTGCCAGCAGCCGGGACCTAGGGGCTGAGCAGTTCTTC
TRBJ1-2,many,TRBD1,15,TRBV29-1,CSVGQGARGGYGYTF,TGCAGCGTCGGACAGGGGGCTCGAGGAGGGTATGGCTACACCTTC
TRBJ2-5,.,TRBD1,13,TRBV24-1,CATGDSVEETQYF,TGTGCCACGGGGGACAGTGTAGAAGAGACCCAGTACTTC
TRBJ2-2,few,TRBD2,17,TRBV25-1,CASSEYLRGANTGELFF,TGTGCCAGCAGTGAATATCTGCGGGGGGCGAACACCGGGGAGCTGTTTTTT
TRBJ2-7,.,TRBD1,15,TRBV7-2,CASSFRTGESYEQYF,TGTGCCAGCAGCTTCCGGACAGGGGAGTCCTACGAGCAGTACTTC
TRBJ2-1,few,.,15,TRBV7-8,CASSLVVPNSDEQFF,TGTGCCAGCAGCTTAGTAGTTCCGAACTCGGATGAGCAGTTCTTC
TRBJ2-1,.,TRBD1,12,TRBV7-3,CASSMGQNEQFF,TGTGCCAGCAGCATGGGACAGAATGAGCAGTTCTTC
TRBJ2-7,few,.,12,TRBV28,CASSWIGGEQYF,TGTGCCAGCAGCTGGATAGGTGGCGAGCAGTACTTC
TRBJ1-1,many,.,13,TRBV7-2,CASSLNAGVEAFF,TGTGCCAGCAGCTTAAACGCGGGGGTGGAAGCTTTCTTT
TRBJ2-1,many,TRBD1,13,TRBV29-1,CSVEWSRTGKLFF,TGCAGCGTTGAATGGAGCCGGACAGGGAAACTGTTCTTC
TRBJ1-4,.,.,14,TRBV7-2,CASSPGPSNEKLFF,TGTGCCAGCAGCCCCGGTCCGTCTAACGAAAAACTGTTTTTT
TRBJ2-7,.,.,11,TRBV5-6,CASSLNDEQYF,TGTGCCAGCAGCTTGAACGACGAGCAGTACTTC
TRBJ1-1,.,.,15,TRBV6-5,CASSYSGLESTEAFF,TGTGCCAGCAGTTACTCAGGGCTAGAAAGCACTGAAGCTTTCTTT
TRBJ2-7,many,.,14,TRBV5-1,CASSLGAATYEQYF,TGCGCCAGCAGCTTGGGTGCGGCCACCTACGAGCAGTACTTC
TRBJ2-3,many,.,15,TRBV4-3,CASSPGGGDTDTQYF,TGCGCCAGCAGCCCCGGTGGTGGGGACACAGATACGCAGTATTTT
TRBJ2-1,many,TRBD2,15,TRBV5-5,CASRPMGLPYNEQFF,TGTGCCAGCAGGCCGATGGGACTACCTTACAATGAGCAGTTCTTC
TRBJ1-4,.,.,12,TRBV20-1,CSASSLVEKLFF,TGCAGTGCTAGTTCTTTGGTGGAAAAACTGTTTTTT
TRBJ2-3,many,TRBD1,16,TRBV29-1,CSVEGGTALGTDTQYF,TGCAGCGTTGAAGGTGGGACAGCGCTGGGGACAGATACGCAGTATTTT
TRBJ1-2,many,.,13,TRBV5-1,CASSLAGYGGYTF,TGCGCCAGCAGCTTGGCAGGGTACGGAGGCTACACCTTC
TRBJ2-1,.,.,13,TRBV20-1,CSASGRRYNEQFF,TGCAGTGCTAGCGGGAGAAGGTACAATGAGCAGTTCTTC
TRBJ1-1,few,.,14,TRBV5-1,CASSLGQFYTEAFF,TGCGCCAGCAGCTTGGGACAATTTTACACTGAAGCTTTCTTT
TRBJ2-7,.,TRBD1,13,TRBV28,CASRLDRAYEQYF,TGTGCCAGCAGACTGGACAGGGCCTACGAGCAGTACTTC
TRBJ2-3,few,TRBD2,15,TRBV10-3,CAISRLAGVGDTQYF,TGTGCCATCTCAAGACTAGCGGGAGTTGGCGATACGCAGTATTTT
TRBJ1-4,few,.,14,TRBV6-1,CASRMQGPNEKLFF,TGTGCCAGCAGGATGCAGGGCCCTAATGAAAAACTGTTTTTT
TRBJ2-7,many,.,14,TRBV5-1,CASSSGVLSYEQYF,TGCGCCAGCAGCTCCGGGGTCCTTTCCTACGAGCAGTACTTC
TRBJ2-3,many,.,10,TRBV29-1,CSVETDTQYF,TGCAGCGTTGAGACAGATACGCAGTATTTT
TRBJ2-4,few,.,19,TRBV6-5,CASSYSFPGEYGSKNIQYF,TGTGCCAGCAGTTACTCGTTTCCGGGGGAGTATGGGTCCAAAAACATTCAGTACTTC
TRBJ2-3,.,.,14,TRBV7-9,CASSRTLFTDTQYF,TGTGCCAGCAGCCGGACCCTATTCACAGATACGCAGTATTTT
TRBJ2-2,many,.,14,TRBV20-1,CSARGMRGTGELFF,TGCAGTGCTAGAGGGATGAGGGGCACCGGGGAGCTGTTTTTT
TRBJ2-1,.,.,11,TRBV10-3,CAIGKAREQFF,TGTGCCATCGGGAAGGCCCGTGAGCAGTTCTTC
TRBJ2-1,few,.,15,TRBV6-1,CASSEVTGGPNEQFF,TGTGCCAGCAGTGAAGTAACAGGCGGTCCCAATGAGCAGTTCTTC
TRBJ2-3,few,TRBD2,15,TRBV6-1,CASREEAGGRDTQYF,TGTGCCAGCAGAGAAGAAGCGGGGGGGCGGGATACGCAGTATTTT
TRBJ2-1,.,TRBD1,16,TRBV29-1,CSVDGTGRSVVNEQFF,TGCAGCGTTGACGGGACAGGTCGTTCCGTCGTCAATGAGCAGTTCTTC
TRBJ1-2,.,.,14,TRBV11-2,CASSLSLNVGGYTF,TGTGCCAGCAGCTTATCCCTAAACGTAGGCGGCTACACCTTC
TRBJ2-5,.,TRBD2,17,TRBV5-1,CASSAKRGDPWQETQYF,TGCGCCAGCAGCGCGAAGCGGGGGGACCCATGGCAAGAGACCCAGTACTTC
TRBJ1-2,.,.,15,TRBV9,CASSAEQGFGYGYTF,TGTGCCAGCAGCGCCGAACAGGGTTTTGGCTATGGCTACACCTTC
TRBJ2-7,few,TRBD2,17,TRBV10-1,CASSEPRTSGISYEQYF,TGCGCCAGCAGTGAGCCAAGGACTAGCGGGATTTCCTACGAGCAGTACTTC
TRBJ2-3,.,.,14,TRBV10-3,CAITGALTEDTQYF,TGTGCCATCACGGGGGCCCTGACAGAAGATACGCAGTATTTT
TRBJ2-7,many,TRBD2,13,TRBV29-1,CSVNSGRGYEQYF,TGCAGCGTTAATAGCGGGAGAGGCTACGAGCAGTACTTC
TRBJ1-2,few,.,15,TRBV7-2,CASSLVFGTYYGYTF,TGTGCCAGCAGCTTAGTGTTTGGCACCTACTATGGCTACACCTTC
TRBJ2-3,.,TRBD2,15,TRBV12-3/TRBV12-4,CASSLAGATTDTQYF,TGTGCCAGCAGCTTAGCGGGGGCGACCACAGATACGCAGTATTTT
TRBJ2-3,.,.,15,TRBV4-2,CASSQLSSGTDTQYF,TGTGCCAGCAGCCAACTCTCTAGCGGCACAGATACGCAGTATTTT
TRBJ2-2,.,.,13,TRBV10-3,CAISVVETGELFF,TGTGCCATCAGTGTAGTGGAGACCGGGGAGCTGTTTTTT
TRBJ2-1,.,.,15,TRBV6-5,CASSYSGDSYNEQFF,TGTGCCAGCAGTTACTCGGGAGACTCCTACAATGAGCAGTTCTTC
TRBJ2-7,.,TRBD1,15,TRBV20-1,CSARDPGQGIDEQYF,TGCAGTGCTAGAGATCCGGGACAGGGTATCGACGAGCAGTACTTC